The 31 T cell receptor beta chains below were found in one sample sequenced in a study of CD8+ T cells in alopecia areata. As the sequencing template, cDNA was produced by extracting RNA and reverse transcribing it. Libraries were prepared by immunoSEQ multiplex PCR; TCRdb keeps only in-frame clonotypes and omits some of them. The sample carries about 180,000 clones, about 63% recorded once. The sequences come from CD4+ T cells sorted from blood, collected at week 0. Source of these receptors: a human donor with alopecia areata.

Only one count was recorded for this clone. The chain joins TRBV30 to TRBJ2-7, with D tentatively TRBD1 (5 bases). Germline CDR1 is GTSNPN and CDR2 is SVGIG (reference sequence). V lost 5 bases and J lost 7, with 18 bases in between. The CDR3 has 13 residues. Written as DNA, the CDR3 is TGTGCCTGGTCTACAGGTCTTGGGGTGGAGCAGTACTTC. Protein: CAWSTGLGVEQYF.

The chain carries TRBV5-1 and TRBJ2-5; tentative D call: TRBD1 (5 bases). This CDR3 is built from 14 residues. Trimming removed 4 bases at V and 3 bases at J, with 13 bases between. CDR1 is SGHRS and CDR2 is YFSETQ in the germline V gene. For the CDR3, the DNA is TGCGCCAGCAGCCCAACAGGAGCCAAAGAGACCCAGTACTTC. This encodes CASSPTGAKETQYF.

The rearrangement links TRBV30 to TRBJ2-5; 10 bases align to TRBD1. Germline V gene lookup returns CDR1 GTSNPN and CDR2 SVGIG (reference sequence). The V segment lost 4 bases and the J segment 3 bases; nucleotides outside the gene matches: 5. The CDR3 runs 14 residues. CDR3 sequence: CAWNRDRGEETQYF. CDR3 nucleotide sequence: TGTGCCTGGAATAGGGACAGGGGCGAAGAGACCCAGTACTTC.

The rearrangement uses TRBV25-1 and TRBJ2-7, with D hard to call. The CDR3 is 14 residues long. V lost 1 base, J lost 1 base, and 8 bases lay in between. Germline CDR1 reads MGHDK; CDR2 reads SYGVNS. The CDR3 region has the DNA TGTGCCAGCAGTGAATCGATAGGGTCCTACGAGCAGTACTTC. Protein: CASSESIGSYEQYF.

The J gene is TRBJ2-7, the V gene TRBV6-5; the match to TRBD2 covers 9 bases. From germline, CDR1 is MNHEY and CDR2 SVGAGI. Trimming at V came to 2 bases and at J to 6 bases, leaving 11 bases not matched to a gene. There are 16 residues in the CDR3. In DNA form, the CDR3 reads TGTGCCAGCAGTTACCAACCGGGACTAGCCTTCCCCGAGCAGTACTTC. Its translation: CASSYQPGLAFPEQYF.

The sample holds many counts of this clone. CDR3 protein: CASRSPRASEAFF. CDR3 nucleotides: TGTGCAAGTCGCTCCCCCCGGGCCTCAGAAGCTTTCTTT. The chain couples TRBV12-2 to TRBJ1-1. TRBV12-2 is listed as a pseudogene. The CDR3 contains 13 residues.

This clone was counted between two and nine times. The rearrangement links TRBV4-1 to TRBJ1-1; TRBD1 matches 7 bases. Trimming at V came to 4 bases and at J to 3 bases, leaving 8 bases not matched to a gene. CDR1 is MGHRA, CDR2 YSYEKL, per germline. This CDR3 is built from 15 residues. As DNA, the CDR3 is TGCGCCAGCAGCCTCCGTCGACAGGGTTACACTGAAGCTTTCTTT. Its translation: CASSLRRQGYTEAFF.

This chain's CDR3 is CAWTGVAKNIQYF. Here the CDR3 DNA reads TGTGCCTGGACGGGAGTGGCCAAAAACATTCAGTACTTC. This chain joins TRBV30 and TRBJ2-4; possibly TRBD2 for D (6 bases). The CDR3 has 13 amino acids. The germline V and J ends were trimmed by 4 bases and 1 base, with 8 bases remaining between them. The germline V gene has CDR1 GTSNPN and CDR2 SVGIG (reference sequence).

This clone showed up just a few times. The chain uses TRBV5-6 and TRBJ2-7; 7 bases agree with TRBD1. The CDR3 contains 14 residues. After removal of 4 bases from V and 0 bases from J, the junction contained 4 bases not matched to a gene. Germline V gives CDR1 SGHDT, CDR2 YYEEEE. The CDR3 sequence: CASSHRDSSYEQYF. The CDR3 nucleotides are TGTGCCAGCAGCCACCGGGACAGCTCCTACGAGCAGTACTTC.

This clone was observed a few times. The chain combines TRBV2 with TRBJ2-7; the D is unclear. Germline V CDR1 and CDR2: SNHLY, FYNNEI. The V gene lost 6 bases and the J gene lost 2 bases, with 5 bases spanning the gap. This CDR3 spans 11 amino acids. In DNA, the CDR3 is TGTGCCAGCAGCAGGACCTACGAGCAGTACTTC. It encodes CASSRTYEQYF.

The J gene is TRBJ2-3, the V gene TRBV4-1, with 7 bases that match TRBD2. Trimming removed 6 bases from V and 2 bases from J; junction bases left unmatched: 14. Germline loops: CDR1 MGHRA, CDR2 YSYEKL. This CDR3 has 17 amino acids. The CDR3 loop is CASRRILASGSTDTQYF. Here the CDR3 DNA reads TGCGCCAGCAGGCGTATACTGGCTAGCGGTTCCACAGATACGCAGTATTTT.

The V gene is TRBV27, the J gene TRBJ2-5, with 8 bases that match TRBD1. Losses at the gene ends were 6 bases for V and 2 bases for J; bases not matched to a gene: 8. The CDR3 consists of 15 residues. In germline, CDR1 is MNHEY, CDR2 SMNVEV (reference sequence). This chain's CDR3 is CASRETGQAQETQYF. The CDR3 DNA reads TGTGCCAGCAGGGAAACGGGACAGGCGCAAGAGACCCAGTACTTC.

The table lists this clone with a few counts. The chain carries TRBV5-1 and TRBJ2-2, with D uncertain. V gave up 0 bases and J gave up 4 bases, with 7 bases separating them. CDR3 length: 14 residues. The germline V gene has CDR1 SGHRS and CDR2 YFSETQ. The CDR3 nucleotides read TGCGCCAGCAGCTTGGACGGCTCCACCGGGGAGCTGTTTTTT. Encoded protein: CASSLDGSTGELFF.

This clone was counted only a few times. The CDR3 reads CSVDLGQGAYGYTF. The DNA for the CDR3 is TGCAGCGTTGATTTGGGACAGGGGGCATATGGCTACACCTTC. The chain combines TRBV29-1 with TRBJ1-2, with 12 bases that match TRBD1. V dropped 3 bases and J dropped 5; count of bases not matched to a gene: 4. The CDR3 contains 14 residues. Germline loops: CDR1 SQVTM, CDR2 ANQGSEA.

V is TRBV9 and J is TRBJ2-5; D uncertain. Trimming stripped 3 bases from V and 1 base from J, with 7 bases between. The CDR3 length is 13 residues. The germline gives CDR1 SGDLS, CDR2 YYNGEE. The CDR3 region has the DNA TGTGCCAGCAGCGCCGTACTCCAAGAGACCCAGTACTTC. It encodes CASSAVLQETQYF.

This chain joins TRBV2 and TRBJ2-3; D might be TRBD1 (7 bases). Trimming removed 8 bases at V and 3 bases at J, with 21 bases between. The CDR3 extends over 16 amino acids. Germline assignment: CDR1 SNHLY and CDR2 FYNNEI. This chain's CDR3 is CASGGGGEWRTDTQYF. CDR3 DNA: TGTGCCAGCGGAGGGGGCGGGGAATGGAGAACAGATACGCAGTATTTT.

The chain recombines TRBV30 with TRBJ2-6, with TRBD2 matching 9 bases. The germline CDR1 and CDR2 sequences are GTSNPN and SVGIG (reference sequence). The length of the CDR3 is 18 residues. With 0 bases clipped from V and 1 base from J, the junction kept 7 bases outside the gene matches. CDR3 nucleotides: TGTGCCTGGAGTGTACCAGCGGGGGGTATTTCTGGGGCCAACGTCCTGACTTTC. Its protein product is CAWSVPAGGISGANVLTF.

The V and J genes are TRBV7-9 and TRBJ2-1; D is perhaps TRBD2 (6 bases). Trimming cost V 1 base and J 5 bases, with 15 bases left between them. CDR1 SEHNR and CDR2 FQNEAQ come from the germline V gene (reference sequence). This CDR3 has 16 amino acids. The CDR3 protein is CASSLVWKWRDNEQFF. CDR3 coding DNA: TGTGCCAGCAGCTTAGTGTGGAAGTGGAGGGACAATGAGCAGTTCTTC.

This clone has just a few counts. The chain uses TRBV19 and TRBJ1-1, with TRBD1 matching over 7 bases. Germline V gene data show CDR1 as LNHDA and CDR2 as SQIVND (reference sequence). This CDR3 comprises 16 residues. J was trimmed by 3 bases and V by 3 bases; bases with no gene match: 10. CDR3 in DNA: TGTGCCAGTAGTATCCTTACTGACAGGGCCTACACTGAAGCTTTCTTT. Its protein is CASSILTDRAYTEAFF.

The CDR3 loop reads CASSSPLGQPMNTEAFF. For the CDR3, the DNA is TGCGCCAGCAGCTCGCCCTTAGGGCAGCCCATGAACACTGAAGCTTTCTTT. The chain links TRBV5-1 to TRBJ1-1, with D unresolved. This CDR3 has 17 residues. Between the trimmed V and J ends, which lost 3 bases and 0 bases, there was a span of 18 bases. Germline loops: CDR1 SGHRS, CDR2 YFSETQ. The whole variable domain, filled in from reference TRBV5-1 and TRBJ1-1, reads KAGVTQTPRYLIKTRGQQVTLSCSPISGHRSVSWYQQTPGQGLQFLFEYFSETQRNKGNFPGRFSGRQFSNSRSEMNVSTLELGDSALYLCASSSPLGQPMNTEAFFGQGTRLTVV.

This rearrangement joins TRBV4-1 to TRBJ1-4; 7 positions agree with TRBD1. Looked up from germline, CDR1 is MGHRA and CDR2 is YSYEKL. V was pared by 4 bases and J by 6 bases, with 8 bases of the junction left unmatched. The CDR3 totals 15 residues. For the CDR3, the DNA is TGCGCCAGCAGCCTTAACCAGGGGGGATATGAAAAACTGTTTTTT. Its translation: CASSLNQGGYEKLFF.

This clone was picked up a small number of times. V gene TRBV4-2 combines with J gene TRBJ2-3, with D perhaps matching TRBD1 (5 bases). This CDR3 is built from 16 residues. Trimming removed 0 bases from V and 6 bases from J, with 16 bases in between. Germline V gene data show CDR1 as LGHNA and CDR2 as YNFKEQ. The CDR3 loop is CASSQDLQGMADTQYF. Here the CDR3 DNA reads TGTGCCAGCAGCCAAGATCTTCAGGGTATGGCGGATACGCAGTATTTT.

V is TRBV7-2 and J is TRBJ2-4, with D possibly being TRBD1 (6 bases). With 5 bases removed from V and 4 bases from J, the gap between germline ends came to 12 bases. Per germline, CDR1 SGHTA and CDR2 FQGNSA. This CDR3 contains 14 residues. This CDR3 reads CASSQDSSKNIQYF. CDR3 sequence (DNA): TGTGCCAGCAGCCAGGACAGTTCGAAAAACATTCAGTACTTC.

The CDR3 region is CSVGTGTFFTDTQYF. CDR3 DNA sequence: TGCAGCGTCGGTACCGGGACATTTTTTACAGATACGCAGTATTTT. The chain uses TRBV29-1 and TRBJ2-3; D may be TRBD1 (6 bases). The CDR3 contains 15 residues. Deletions cut 6 bases from V and 3 bases from J, with 19 bases between. CDR1 is SQVTM and CDR2 is ANQGSEA in the germline V gene.

This clone was detected only a few times. The rearrangement joins TRBV11-2 to TRBJ2-5; a possible D gene is TRBD2 (6 bases). CDR1 and CDR2 from the germline V gene are SGHAT and FQNNGV. The V end lost 7 bases, the J end lost 5 bases, and 11 bases lay between the germline ends. This CDR3 region has 12 residues. The CDR3: CASTRGRETQYF. The CDR3 DNA follows: TGTGCCAGCACCCGAGGGAGGGAGACCCAGTACTTC.

The chain employs TRBV27 and TRBJ2-5, with a weak D call TRBD2 (5 bases). The CDR3 contains 12 residues. V was pared by 6 bases and J by 9 bases, with 14 bases between. Looked up from germline, CDR1 is MNHEY and CDR2 is SMNVEV (reference sequence). Here the CDR3 DNA reads TGTGCCAGCAGCGATACCCCAGCGGCCCAGTACTTC. The encoded protein is CASSDTPAAQYF.

The chain has TRBV12-5 and TRBJ2-2; perhaps D is TRBD1 or TRBD2 (6 bases each). The germline V gene encodes CDR1 LGHNT and CDR2 FRNRAP. The CDR3 has 14 amino acids. V was trimmed by 3 bases and J by 4 bases, leaving 9 bases between them. The CDR3 here is CASGFSGATGELFF. The CDR3 nucleotides are TGTGCTAGTGGTTTCTCGGGGGCCACCGGGGAGCTGTTTTTT.

The chain is built from TRBV11-3 and TRBJ1-1; D perhaps matches TRBD1 (6 bases). V gave up 5 bases and J gave up 4 bases, with 14 bases separating them. The V gene's germline CDR1 is SGHNT and CDR2 YENEEA. The CDR3 consists of 14 residues. The CDR3, as DNA: TGTGCCAGCAGCCGGTTCACAGGGATCACTGAAGCTTTCTTT. Amino acid sequence: CASSRFTGITEAFF.

The chain joins TRBV30 to TRBJ1-2, with D possibly TRBD1 on 5 matching bases. The germline V gene has CDR1 GTSNPN and CDR2 SVGIG (reference sequence). The CDR3 is 13 residues long. The germline V and J ends were trimmed by 3 bases and 0 bases, with 8 bases remaining between them. The CDR3 is CAWSKQANYGYTF. CDR3 nucleotides: TGTGCCTGGAGCAAACAGGCTAACTATGGCTACACCTTC.

The J gene is TRBJ2-3, the V gene TRBV29-1, with D perhaps matching TRBD1 (6 bases). The germline V gene has CDR1 SQVTM and CDR2 ANQGSEA. Trimming cost V 4 bases and J 5 bases, with 16 bases left between them. The CDR3 is made up of 14 amino acids. CDR3 region: CSVVVRGPRDTQYF. CDR3 bases: TGCAGCGTTGTAGTCAGGGGTCCACGAGATACGCAGTATTTT.

This clone showed up just a few times. The chain recombines TRBV14 with TRBJ2-3, with D uncertain. This CDR3 comprises 12 residues. Trimming left V 3 bases short and J 5 bases short, with 6 bases between. Germline CDR1 is SGHDN and CDR2 is FVKESK. CDR3 region: CASSHSVDTQYF. The DNA for the CDR3 is TGTGCCAGCAGCCATTCGGTAGATACGCAGTATTTT. The variable domain in full, with the rest retrieved from reference TRBV14 and TRBJ2-3, is EAGVTQFPSHSVIEKGQTVTLRCDPISGHDNLYWYRRVMGKEIKFLLHFVKESKQDESGMPNNRFLAERTGGTYSTLKVQPAELEDSGVYFCASSHSVDTQYFGPGTRLTVL.